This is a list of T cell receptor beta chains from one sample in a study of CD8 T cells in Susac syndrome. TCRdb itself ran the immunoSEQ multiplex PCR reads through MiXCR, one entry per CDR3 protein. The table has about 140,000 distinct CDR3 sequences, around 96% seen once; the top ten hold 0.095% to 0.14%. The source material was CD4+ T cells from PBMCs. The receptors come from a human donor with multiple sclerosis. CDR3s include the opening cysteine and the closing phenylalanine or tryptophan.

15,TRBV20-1,CSATGQGSYNSPLHF
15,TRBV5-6,CASSFRDRSYNEQFF
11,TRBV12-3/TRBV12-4,CASSMRQGYTF
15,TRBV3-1,CASSPIVSGRSPLHF
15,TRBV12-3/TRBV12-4,CASSPTGTANYGYTF
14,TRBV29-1,CSVVLSYGTDTQYF
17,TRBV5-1,CASSLAPGLAGANEQFF
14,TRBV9,CASSSGTPNYGYTF
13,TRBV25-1,CASSSTGAYEQYF
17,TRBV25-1,CASSDLAGGAGANVLTF
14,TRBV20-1,CSARVGGQFYGYTF
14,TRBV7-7,CASSLAGGRHEQFF
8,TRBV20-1,CSASAQYF
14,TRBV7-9,CASSSSRGYNEQFF
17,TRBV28,CASSPRGGSFGQDTQYF
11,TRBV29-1,CSVGQSDTQYF
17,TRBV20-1,CSASPPGTASTNQPQHF
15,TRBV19,CASSPGQGEGYEQYF
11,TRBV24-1,CATSSFNEQFF
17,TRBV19,CASSTPMGQGAYNEQFF